Listed below are T cell receptor beta chains from one sample, sequenced in a study of response to subunit inactivated influenza vaccine. MiXCR, run by TCRdb on the RT-PCR reads, gives a single entry per CDR3 protein. The sample lists about 700,000 distinct CDR3 sequences; around 14% were seen once. Source: PBMCs from blood, taken less than 15 days before vaccination. These receptors originate from a man over 45 who received an inactivated influenza vaccine. CDR3s include the opening cysteine and the closing phenylalanine or tryptophan. Fields, in order: clone size, J gene, D gene, V gene, CDR3 DNA, CDR3 protein. The D gene is left open where the match is weak. Expanded clones are given a class, and other clones once, few, many or no size at all.

clone size: few
J gene: TRBJ2-7
D gene: TRBD2
V gene: TRBV11-2
CDR3 DNA: TGTGCCAGCAGCTTAGTGTCCCGCACTAGCGGGAGGGCCCTAACCTACGAGCAGTACTTC
CDR3 protein: CASSLVSRTSGRALTYEQYF

clone size: .
J gene: TRBJ1-4
D gene: .
V gene: TRBV4-3
CDR3 DNA: TGCGCCAGCAGCCCGCGGGGGGCAACTAATGAAAAACTGTTTTTT
CDR3 protein: CASSPRGATNEKLFF

clone size: few
J gene: TRBJ2-2
D gene: .
V gene: TRBV3-1
CDR3 DNA: TGTGCCAGCAGCCAAGGGGTGAGCACCGGGGAGCTGTTTTTT
CDR3 protein: CASSQGVSTGELFF

clone size: .
J gene: TRBJ2-1
D gene: .
V gene: TRBV28
CDR3 DNA: TGTGCCAGCCTATCCGGGATAAACTACAATGAGCAGTTCTTC
CDR3 protein: CASLSGINYNEQFF

clone size: few
J gene: TRBJ2-7
D gene: .
V gene: TRBV20-1
CDR3 DNA: TGCAGTGCAACGGACGGACGCACCTACGAGCAGTACTTC
CDR3 protein: CSATDGRTYEQYF

clone size: many
J gene: TRBJ2-5
D gene: .
V gene: TRBV18
CDR3 DNA: TGTGCCAGCTCACCTAATCAAGAGACCCAGTACTTC
CDR3 protein: CASSPNQETQYF

clone size: .
J gene: TRBJ2-1
D gene: .
V gene: TRBV4-3
CDR3 DNA: TGCGCCAGCAGCCAAGGTCTGCCCGCTGAGCAGTTCTTC
CDR3 protein: CASSQGLPAEQFF

clone size: few
J gene: TRBJ1-6
D gene: .
V gene: TRBV20-1
CDR3 DNA: TGCAGTGCTGACACCGGGTCAAATTCACCCCTCCACTTT
CDR3 protein: CSADTGSNSPLHF

clone size: many
J gene: TRBJ1-2
D gene: .
V gene: TRBV9
CDR3 DNA: TGTGCCAGCAGCGTAGGTACGGACTATGGCTACACCTTC
CDR3 protein: CASSVGTDYGYTF

clone size: few
J gene: TRBJ2-2
D gene: .
V gene: TRBV28
CDR3 DNA: TGTGCCAGCAGACCGGGAGCTAGTTTCGGGGAGCTGTTTTTT
CDR3 protein: CASRPGASFGELFF

clone size: once
J gene: TRBJ2-1
D gene: .
V gene: TRBV7-2
CDR3 DNA: TGTGCCAGCAGCGCTATCGGTCCGGGACTGAGCTACAATGAGCAGTTCTTC
CDR3 protein: CASSAIGPGLSYNEQFF

clone size: many
J gene: TRBJ2-5
D gene: TRBD2
V gene: TRBV4-3
CDR3 DNA: TGCGCCAGCAGCCAAGGGGGGACTAGCGGGGGGGCCGATGAGACCCAGTACTTC
CDR3 protein: CASSQGGTSGGADETQYF

clone size: few
J gene: TRBJ2-5
D gene: TRBD2
V gene: TRBV10-3
CDR3 DNA: TGTGCCATCAGCCTGGGGAGCGGGGGAGAGGAGACCCAGTACTTC
CDR3 protein: CAISLGSGGEETQYF

clone size: many
J gene: TRBJ1-5
D gene: TRBD1
V gene: TRBV20-1
CDR3 DNA: TGCAGTGCGACAGGGGACGGCACCTATAGCAATCAGCCCCAGCATTTT
CDR3 protein: CSATGDGTYSNQPQHF

clone size: .
J gene: TRBJ2-1
D gene: .
V gene: TRBV9
CDR3 DNA: TGTGCCAGCAGCCGAGGCGGGCTAAGCTCCTACAATGAGCAGTTCTTC
CDR3 protein: CASSRGGLSSYNEQFF

clone size: many
J gene: TRBJ1-5
D gene: TRBD1
V gene: TRBV20-1
CDR3 DNA: TGCAGTGCTAGAACAGGGGGGCAGCCCCAGCATTTT
CDR3 protein: CSARTGGQPQHF

clone size: few
J gene: TRBJ1-6
D gene: .
V gene: TRBV18
CDR3 DNA: TGTGCCAGCTCACCCAACCTCGCCAGGGCGGGTAATTCACCCCTCCACTTT
CDR3 protein: CASSPNLARAGNSPLHF

clone size: few
J gene: TRBJ1-5
D gene: TRBD1
V gene: TRBV29-1
CDR3 DNA: TGCAGCGTTGAAGAGGGGACAGGGGGCAATCAGCCCCAGCATTTT
CDR3 protein: CSVEEGTGGNQPQHF

clone size: .
J gene: TRBJ1-1
D gene: .
V gene: TRBV7-9
CDR3 DNA: TGTGCCAGCAGCCTTTTAGGGAGCACTGAAGCTTTCTTT
CDR3 protein: CASSLLGSTEAFF

clone size: .
J gene: TRBJ2-6
D gene: .
V gene: TRBV11-2
CDR3 DNA: TGTGCCAGCAGCTCCAGACAGGTTCTCCCCTCTGGGGCCAACGTCCTGACTTTC
CDR3 protein: CASSSRQVLPSGANVLTF

clone size: many
J gene: TRBJ1-4
D gene: TRBD1
V gene: TRBV15
CDR3 DNA: TGTGCCACCAGCAGATCGGGACAGAATGAAAAACTGTTTTTT
CDR3 protein: CATSRSGQNEKLFF

clone size: .
J gene: TRBJ2-3
D gene: TRBD1
V gene: TRBV5-6
CDR3 DNA: TGTGCCAGCAGCTGGGGACAGGGGGAGACGCTCACAGATACGCAGTATTTT
CDR3 protein: CASSWGQGETLTDTQYF

clone size: few
J gene: TRBJ2-2
D gene: .
V gene: TRBV29-1
CDR3 DNA: TGCAGCGTTGCGGGGTTAACGAGCACCGGGGAGCTGTTTTTT
CDR3 protein: CSVAGLTSTGELFF

clone size: many
J gene: TRBJ2-2
D gene: .
V gene: TRBV5-1
CDR3 DNA: TGCGCCAGCAGCTTGGGAGCACGGGGCACCGGGGAGCTGTTTTTT
CDR3 protein: CASSLGARGTGELFF

clone size: .
J gene: TRBJ1-4
D gene: .
V gene: TRBV20-1
CDR3 DNA: TGCAGTGCTAGAGTGCTTGAAAAACTGTTTTTT
CDR3 protein: CSARVLEKLFF

clone size: .
J gene: TRBJ2-7
D gene: .
V gene: TRBV7-9
CDR3 DNA: TGTGCCAGCAGCCACCTGGCCTACGAGCAGTACTTC
CDR3 protein: CASSHLAYEQYF

clone size: .
J gene: TRBJ1-3
D gene: .
V gene: TRBV3-1
CDR3 DNA: TGTGCCAGCAGCAAGGGGGGGCGTTCCTCTGGAAACACCATATATTTT
CDR3 protein: CASSKGGRSSGNTIYF

clone size: many
J gene: TRBJ2-6
D gene: .
V gene: TRBV13
CDR3 DNA: TGTGCCAGCAGCTCTTATGGCTCTCGGGCCAACGTCCTGACTTTC
CDR3 protein: CASSSYGSRANVLTF

clone size: few
J gene: TRBJ2-7
D gene: TRBD2
V gene: TRBV7-2
CDR3 DNA: TGTGCCAGCGGAAGACTAGCGGGAGGCCAACCCTACGAGCAGTACTTC
CDR3 protein: CASGRLAGGQPYEQYF

clone size: .
J gene: TRBJ1-2
D gene: TRBD1
V gene: TRBV6-1
CDR3 DNA: TGTGCCAGCAGATTGGGACAGGGGCTCTATGGCTACACCTTC
CDR3 protein: CASRLGQGLYGYTF

clone size: .
J gene: TRBJ2-1
D gene: TRBD2
V gene: TRBV6-2/TRBV6-3
CDR3 DNA: TGTGCCAGCACCGATGGGACAGGGAAAAGACTAGCGGGAGGGAGGCATGAGCAGTTCTTC
CDR3 protein: CASTDGTGKRLAGGRHEQFF

clone size: few
J gene: TRBJ2-3
D gene: TRBD2
V gene: TRBV4-2
CDR3 DNA: TGTGCCAGCAGCCAAGTTTCGCAAGCGGGAGTCGGCACAGATACGCAGTATTTT
CDR3 protein: CASSQVSQAGVGTDTQYF

clone size: .
J gene: TRBJ2-2
D gene: TRBD2
V gene: TRBV12-3/TRBV12-4
CDR3 DNA: TGTGCCAGCAGTTTAGTTTGGCGGGGGGGCCCCACCGGGGAGCTGTTTTTT
CDR3 protein: CASSLVWRGGPTGELFF